This T cell receptor (beta chain) is from a study of glioma-infiltrating T cells after dendritic cell vaccination. Looking at the study overall: Patients had newly diagnosed or recurrent glioblastoma and received dendritic cell vaccines.

This clone has a single count. The antigen is not known. CDR1 and CDR2 (germline): KGHSH, LQKENI. V lost 0 bases to trimming and J lost 7 bases, with 7 bases between them. The CDR3 covers 13 residues. The PCR used 60 V beta and 13 J beta primers. Using immunoSEQ multiplex PCR, the repertoire was profiled, and TCRdb retains in-frame clones only, with some absent. The repertoire holds roughly 60,000 clones, with approximately 83% as singletons. Time point described: after dendritic cell vaccination, including at tumor progression/relapse. PBMC sampling occurred before vaccination, two weeks after the third dose, and at progression. General study points: No direct clonality-survival link was found; a diverse polyclonal response may matter.

Sample: blood, taken after dendritic cell vaccination. This sequence was found in a human donor with glioblastoma. The J gene is TRBJ2-1, the V gene TRBV18; unclear D gene. The CDR3 DNA sequence: TGTGCCAGCTCACCACCATCTAGGAATGAGCAGTTCTTC. It encodes CASSPPSRNEQFF.